What follows are 15 T cell receptor beta chains derived from one specimen sequenced in a study of T-cell reconstitution after alpha-beta-depleted transplantation in children. This sample's TCRbeta library carried unique molecular identifier barcodes. One entry per CDR3 protein results from TCRdb running MiXCR on the PCR reads. Counted here are about 190,000 distinct CDR3 sequences, less than 8% occurring once; the ten biggest clones make up around 3%. Sequences were derived from PBMCs from the stem cell graft donor, sampled from the stem cell graft. The receptor source for this set is a human donor who donated a stem cell graft to a child with Wiskott-Aldrich syndrome.

This clonotype has a count of ten or more. This chain uses TRBV10-3 with TRBJ2-3; TRBD1 matches at 11 bases. Trimming cost V 7 bases and J 6 bases; bases outside gene matches: 12. This CDR3 spans 16 amino acids. CDR1 and CDR2 (germline): ENHRY, SYGVKD. CDR3 in DNA: TGTGCCATCACAGGACAGGGGGCTAATTTGTCCGATACGCAGTATTTT. This codes for CAITGQGANLSDTQYF.

J is TRBJ2-7 and V is TRBV29-1; TRBD1 aligns across 9 bases. The J segment lost 3 bases and the V segment lost 5 bases, leaving 8 bases of the junction unmatched. The germline V gene has CDR1 SQVTM and CDR2 ANQGSEA. The CDR3 runs 14 residues. This chain's CDR3 is CSVSRDRDFYEQYF. The CDR3 DNA reads TGCAGCGTTTCACGGGACAGGGACTTCTACGAGCAGTACTTC.

This clonotype was counted at least ten times. The chain couples TRBV11-2 to TRBJ2-1; D possibly matches TRBD1 or TRBD2 (5 bases each). This CDR3 region has 18 residues. In germline, CDR1 is SGHAT, CDR2 FQNNGV. Trimming shortened V by 4 bases and J by 3 bases, and 22 bases separated the two germline ends. Here the CDR3 DNA reads TGTGCCAGCAGCTCGAACGACAGAGCGGTCCCCCTCTACAATGAGCAGTTCTTC. Amino acids: CASSSNDRAVPLYNEQFF. The whole variable domain, filled in from reference TRBV11-2 and TRBJ2-1, reads EAGVAQSPRYKIIEKRQSVAFWCNPISGHATLYWYQQILGQGPKLLIQFQNNGVVDDSQLPKDRFSAERLKGVDSTLKIQPAKLEDSAVYLCASSSNDRAVPLYNEQFFGPGTRLTVL.

At least ten counts were recorded for this clonotype. The chain uses TRBV5-1 and TRBJ1-1, with a possible D match to TRBD1 (5 bases). This CDR3 is 15 amino acids long. Trimming removed 4 bases from V and 4 bases from J, with 17 bases in between. Germline CDR1 and CDR2: SGHRS and YFSETQ. CDR3 in amino acids: CASSTGTSRGTEAFF. In DNA form, the CDR3 reads TGCGCCAGCAGCACCGGGACTTCCCGGGGCACTGAAGCTTTCTTT.

The CDR3 reads CATSDLHMDRINEQFF. The DNA of the CDR3 is TGTGCCACCAGTGATTTGCATATGGACAGAATCAATGAGCAGTTCTTC. The rearrangement uses TRBV24-1 and TRBJ2-1; possibly TRBD1 for D (6 bases). Germline CDR1 and CDR2: KGHDR and SFDVKD. The CDR3 extends over 16 amino acids. V dropped 0 bases and J dropped 6 bases, with 14 bases sitting between them.

The chain carries TRBV3-1 and TRBJ2-7; no firm D call. The V and J ends lost 0 bases and 3 bases respectively, with 12 bases between them. This CDR3 has 15 amino acids. Per the germline V gene, CDR1 is LGHDT and CDR2 is YNNKEL (reference sequence). The CDR3 nucleotides are TGTGCCAGCAGCCAAGATAGCTGGGGTGACTACGAGCAGTACTTC. Protein: CASSQDSWGDYEQYF.

The V gene is TRBV2, the J gene TRBJ2-7; no clear D gene. Per the germline V gene, CDR1 is SNHLY and CDR2 is FYNNEI. V was trimmed by 7 bases and J by 3 bases, leaving 10 bases between them. The CDR3 loop spans 12 amino acids. The CDR3: CASKGSYYEQYF. Here the CDR3 DNA reads TGTGCCAGCAAGGGCAGCTACTACGAGCAGTACTTC. Full variable domain (outside the CDR3, taken from reference TRBV2 and TRBJ2-7): EPEVTQTPSHQVTQMGQEVILRCVPISNHLYFYWYRQILGQKVEFLVSFYNNEISEKSEIFDDQFSVERPDGSNFTLKIRSTKLEDSAMYFCASKGSYYEQYFGPGTRLTVT.

This clonotype was counted ten times or more. This chain joins TRBV3-1 and TRBJ2-6, with D possibly matching TRBD2 (6 bases). The V and J ends lost 1 base and 0 bases respectively, with 10 bases between them. Germline-derived CDR1 and CDR2 are LGHDT and YNNKEL (reference sequence). CDR3 length equals 17 residues. CDR3 amino acids: CASSQVYGSSGANVLTF. Written as DNA, the CDR3 is TGTGCCAGCAGCCAAGTCTACGGGAGCTCTGGGGCCAACGTCCTGACTTTC.

This clonotype occurred many times. The chain couples TRBV20-1 to TRBJ2-1; possible D gene TRBD1, 6 bases. This CDR3 spans 15 amino acids. The V end lost 1 base, the J end lost 5 bases, and 15 bases lay between the germline ends. Germline-derived CDR1 and CDR2 are DFQATT and SNEGSKA (reference sequence). DNA for the CDR3: TGCAGTGCTAGAGCCGCACTAGGGGGACACAATGAGCAGTTCTTC. Its protein product is CSARAALGGHNEQFF.

This chain connects TRBV5-1 to TRBJ1-6, with 11 nucleotides matching TRBD1. This CDR3 has 15 amino acids. Unmatched junction bases numbered 6, after V lost 2 bases and J lost 11 bases. From germline, CDR1 is SGHRS and CDR2 YFSETQ. Here the CDR3 DNA reads TGCGCCAGCAGCTTAGATGGACAGGGGGCGGCACCCCTCCACTTT. It is translated as CASSLDGQGAAPLHF.

Ten or more counts support this clonotype. The chain joins TRBV20-1 to TRBJ1-5, with 7 positions matching TRBD1. From germline, CDR1 is DFQATT and CDR2 SNEGSKA (reference sequence). Trimming at V came to 3 bases and at J to 9 bases, leaving 11 bases not matched to a gene. This CDR3 is built from 14 residues. The CDR3 bases are TGCAGTGCTAGCATAGGGGGCGGCTCAATGCCCCAGCATTTT. Amino acid sequence: CSASIGGGSMPQHF.

In this sample, this clonotype turned up many times. The chain recombines TRBV27 with TRBJ1-2; 7 bases are shared with TRBD1. This CDR3 has 13 residues. The V gene's germline CDR1 is MNHEY and CDR2 SMNVEV (reference sequence). With 5 bases clipped from V and 4 bases from J, the junction kept 4 bases outside the gene matches. CDR3 amino acids: CASSPDRAYGYTF. The CDR3 DNA follows: TGTGCCAGCAGTCCCGACAGGGCCTATGGCTACACCTTC.

This clonotype came up many times. The genes are TRBV29-1 and TRBJ2-5; the match to TRBD1 covers 8 bases. Germline V gene data show CDR1 as SQVTM and CDR2 as ANQGSEA. The CDR3 runs 12 residues. The CDR3 loop is CSASGGAETQYF. The CDR3 nucleotides are TGCAGTGCATCAGGGGGCGCAGAGACCCAGTACTTC.

This clonotype has at least ten counts. This sequence joins TRBV3-1 and TRBJ2-2; 7 positions agree with TRBD1. Unmatched junction bases numbered 7, after V lost 3 bases and J lost 3 bases. The CDR3 has 16 amino acids. CDR1 LGHDT and CDR2 YNNKEL come from the germline V gene (reference sequence). CDR3 residues: CASSHYLTGDTGELFF. The CDR3 nucleotides read TGTGCCAGCAGCCACTACTTAACAGGGGACACCGGGGAGCTGTTTTTT.

This clonotype was picked up many times. The chain combines TRBV12-3 or TRBV12-4 with TRBJ1-1; D is ambiguous. Trimming removed 4 bases at V and 0 bases at J, with 12 bases between. The CDR3 has 15 residues. CDR3: CASSSFMVLNTEAFF. CDR3 nucleotide sequence: TGTGCCAGCAGTTCTTTCATGGTACTGAACACTGAAGCTTTCTTT.